The 28 T cell receptor beta chains listed next were all sequenced from one sample in a study of T cells in Graves' hyperthyroidism and ophthalmopathy. There were TCR beta CDR3 regions amplified from RNA transcripts. First-round RT-PCR of the TCR CDR3 relied on the HTBI primer set. One entry per CDR3 protein results from TCRdb running MiXCR on the multiplex PCR reads. The sample lists roughly 110,000 distinct CDR3 sequences, about 17% occurring once. What was sequenced was blood. Receptor source: a woman in her fifties or sixties with Graves' hyperthyroidism.

This clonotype showed up many times. The chain employs TRBV20-1 and TRBJ1-2; D call uncertain. V lost 4 bases to trimming and J lost 0 bases, with 3 bases between them. Germline CDR1 reads DFQATT; CDR2 reads SNEGSKA (reference sequence). CDR3 length: 11 amino acids. CDR3 nucleotides: TGCAGTGCTAACGCTAACTATGGCTACACCTTC. Protein sequence: CSANANYGYTF.

The table lists this clonotype with many counts. The V gene is TRBV28, the J gene TRBJ2-1, with TRBD2 as a possible D gene (5 bases). V gave up 6 bases and J gave up 0 bases, with 24 bases separating them. This CDR3 is built from 19 residues. Per the germline V gene, CDR1 is MDHEN and CDR2 is SYDVKM. Written as DNA, the CDR3 is TGTGCCAGCAGGTCCTCTCTTTCGTCCGCGGGCAGCTCCTACAATGAGCAGTTCTTC. It is translated as CASRSSLSSAGSSYNEQFF. The full variable domain, completed using reference TRBV28 and TRBJ2-1, is DVKVTQSSRYLVKRTGEKVFLECVQDMDHENMFWYRQDPGLGLRLIYFSYDVKMKEKGDIPEGYSVSREKKERFSLILESASTNQTSMYLCASRSSLSSAGSSYNEQFFGPGTRLTVL.

In its sample, this clonotype was seen many times. V gene TRBV11-2 combines with J gene TRBJ2-3; D uncertain. Deletions cut 5 bases from V and 6 bases from J, with 21 bases between. From germline, CDR1 is SGHAT and CDR2 FQNNGV. The CDR3 has 16 residues. The CDR3 DNA sequence: TGTGCCAGCAGCCCTCAGCCGACGTCCCCAACGGATACGCAGTATTTT. Protein sequence: CASSPQPTSPTDTQYF.

This clonotype was recorded many times. The chain joins TRBV19 to TRBJ2-3; D possibly uses TRBD1 or TRBD2 (6 bases each). The CDR3 is 17 residues long. V dropped 6 bases and J dropped 3 bases, with 22 bases sitting between them. Germline assignment: CDR1 LNHDA and CDR2 SQIVND (reference sequence). DNA of the CDR3: TGTGCCAGTAGCCAGCCCCCCGACAGGAGGGTTACAGATACGCAGTATTTT. Amino acid sequence: CASSQPPDRRVTDTQYF.

This clonotype was recorded many times. The V gene is TRBV29-1, the J gene TRBJ2-1; D gene uncertain. The CDR3 is 13 amino acids. The V gene lost 5 bases and the J gene lost 3 bases, with 11 bases spanning the gap. Per the germline V gene, CDR1 is SQVTM and CDR2 is ANQGSEA. The CDR3 coding sequence is TGCAGCGTTATGACCCCCGACTACAATGAGCAGTTCTTC. As protein: CSVMTPDYNEQFF.

This clonotype was counted at least ten times. The chain joins TRBV6-1 to TRBJ2-1; 14 bases line up with TRBD2. The V segment lost 5 bases and the J segment 5 bases; nucleotides outside the gene matches: 5. Germline V gives CDR1 MNHNS, CDR2 SASEGT. The CDR3 is 16 residues long. The CDR3 sequence is CASSSGLAGGDNEQFF. DNA of the CDR3: TGTGCCAGCAGTTCTGGACTAGCGGGAGGCGACAATGAGCAGTTCTTC.

With respect to this clonotype: At one end the junction does not follow the germline gene, possibly because of a read error. The V and J genes are TRBV18 and TRBJ2-2; 7 nucleotides line up with TRBD1. The CDR3 consists of 16 residues. The germline CDR1 and CDR2 sequences are KGHSH and LQKENI. This CDR3 reads CASSPLRGPNTGELLF. The CDR3 nucleotides are TGTGCCAGCTCACCTCTGAGGGGGCCGAACACCGGGGAGCTGCTTTTT.

In nucleotides, the CDR3 is TGCAGTGCTAGGACAGGGGGGATTAACTATGGCTACACCTTC. Residues: CSARTGGINYGYTF. The chain combines TRBV20-1 with TRBJ1-2; 9 bases fit TRBD1. The CDR3 covers 14 residues. V was pared by 3 bases and J by 1 base, with 3 bases of the junction left unmatched. Looked up from germline, CDR1 is DFQATT and CDR2 is SNEGSKA (reference sequence).

This clonotype appeared many times. The chain joins TRBV28 to TRBJ1-5; D is ambiguous. Germline loops: CDR1 MDHEN, CDR2 SYDVKM. Trimming removed 5 bases at V and 3 bases at J, with 14 bases between. The CDR3 has 15 residues. The DNA of the CDR3 is TGTGCCAGCAGTCCGGGCCCTGGCATCAATCAGCCCCAGCATTTT. Translation: CASSPGPGINQPQHF.

The chain carries TRBV11-2 and TRBJ2-3; tentative D call: TRBD1 (5 bases). Germline loops: CDR1 SGHAT, CDR2 FQNNGV. The CDR3 length is 14 residues. The V and J ends lost 4 bases and 4 bases respectively, with 12 bases between them. The CDR3 DNA reads as TGTGCCAGCAGCTCGACACCAGGGCCAGATACGCAGTATTTT. Amino acid sequence: CASSSTPGPDTQYF.

This clonotype was detected many times. The chain combines TRBV20-1 with TRBJ2-4, with 14 bases matching TRBD2. V was clipped by 3 bases and J by 6 bases; unmatched bases: 10. Per germline, CDR1 DFQATT and CDR2 SNEGSKA (reference sequence). This CDR3 region has 17 residues. The CDR3 reads CSARGGTSGRGSNIQYF. The CDR3 DNA is TGCAGTGCTAGGGGAGGGACTAGCGGGAGAGGTTCAAACATTCAGTACTTC.

This clonotype appeared many times. The chain carries TRBV3-1 and TRBJ1-1; D unclear. The V end was cut by 4 bases, the J end by 5 bases, with 8 bases between. CDR1 and CDR2 (germline): LGHDT, YNNKEL (reference sequence). CDR3 length: 12 amino acids. The CDR3 sequence: CASSRLGTEAFF. DNA of the CDR3: TGTGCCAGCAGCCGTTTGGGGACTGAAGCTTTCTTT.

This clonotype has at least ten counts. V is TRBV6-1 and J is TRBJ1-5; D remains ambiguous. The V and J ends lost 6 bases and 4 bases respectively, with 19 bases between them. Looked up from germline, CDR1 is MNHNS and CDR2 is SASEGT. This CDR3 region has 16 residues. The CDR3 nucleotides are TGTGCCAGCAGGGAAAGCCGGGCCTATGGGAATCAGCCCCAGCATTTT. Its protein product is CASRESRAYGNQPQHF.

In its sample, this clonotype was seen many times. The J gene is TRBJ2-3, the V gene TRBV6-1; D is perhaps TRBD1 or TRBD2 (5 bases each). The CDR3 totals 13 residues. The ends were cut back, 6 bases at V and 8 bases at J, with 15 bases in the middle. Germline V gives CDR1 MNHNS, CDR2 SASEGT. The CDR3, as DNA: TGTGCCAGCAGCAACCGGGACCTAGGTACGCAGTATTTT. This codes for CASSNRDLGTQYF.

This clonotype was seen at least ten times. This chain connects TRBV19 to TRBJ1-4, with no clear D. CDR1 is LNHDA and CDR2 is SQIVND in the germline V gene (reference sequence). The CDR3 spans 16 residues. Trimming left V 3 bases short and J 0 bases short, with 11 bases between. CDR3 amino acids: CASSINAASTNEKLFF. The CDR3 DNA reads TGTGCCAGTAGTATCAATGCAGCGTCAACTAATGAAAAACTGTTTTTT.

This clonotype was picked up many times. In DNA, the CDR3 is TGTGCCAGCAGCTTAAGGGTAGCCCACCCCCATGAGCAGTTCTTC. This translates into CASSLRVAHPHEQFF. The chain links TRBV7-3 to TRBJ2-1; D ambiguous. This CDR3 is 15 amino acids long. The germline V and J ends were trimmed by 1 base and 8 bases, with 15 bases remaining between them. Germline CDR1 SGHTA, CDR2 FQGTGA.

The sample holds many counts of this clonotype. The chain employs TRBV7-9 and TRBJ2-7; TRBD1 agrees at 7 bases. Trimming took 2 bases from V and 5 from J; bases not matched to a gene: 6. The germline V gene has CDR1 SEHNR and CDR2 FQNEAQ (reference sequence). The CDR3 totals 14 residues. CDR3 protein: CASSLRDSADEQYF. In DNA form, the CDR3 reads TGTGCCAGCAGCTTAAGGGACAGTGCCGACGAGCAGTACTTC. The whole variable domain, remainder taken from reference TRBV7-9 and TRBJ2-7, is DTGVSQNPRHKITKRGQNVTFRCDPISEHNRLYWYRQTLGQGPEFLTYFQNEAQLEKSRLLSDRFSAERPKGSFSTLEIQRTEQGDSAMYLCASSLRDSADEQYFGPGTRLTVT.

This clonotype was seen only a few times. The V gene is TRBV20-1, the J gene TRBJ1-3, with D hard to call. Trimming stripped 4 bases from V and 4 bases from J, with 5 bases between. The CDR3 has 11 amino acids. CDR1 is DFQATT, CDR2 SNEGSKA, per germline (reference sequence). The CDR3 sequence: CSATTGNTIYF. CDR3 in DNA: TGCAGTGCTACCACAGGAAACACCATATATTTT.

The sample holds many counts of this clonotype. The chain employs TRBV20-1 and TRBJ1-2, with a tentative D call TRBD1 (5 bases). Germline values: CDR1 DFQATT, CDR2 SNEGSKA (reference sequence). The CDR3 covers 13 residues. Deletions cut 2 bases from V and 5 bases from J, with 12 bases between. The CDR3 DNA is TGCAGTGCTAGAACCGGGACGGATTATGGCTACACCTTC. Its translation is CSARTGTDYGYTF.

This clonotype was detected many times. V and J are TRBV28 and TRBJ2-7; no firm D call. Germline loops: CDR1 MDHEN, CDR2 SYDVKM. The CDR3 loop spans 12 amino acids. V was cut by 6 bases and J by 2 bases, with 8 bases left in between. The CDR3 nucleotides are TGTGCCAGCAGCTCTGACGCCTACGAGCAGTACTTC. Its protein is CASSSDAYEQYF.

At least ten counts were recorded for this clonotype. The V gene is TRBV11-3, the J gene TRBJ2-1; D gene unclear. V was trimmed by 5 bases and J by 0 bases, leaving 14 bases between them. This CDR3 region has 16 residues. Germline V CDR1 and CDR2: SGHNT, YENEEA. CDR3 loop: CASSHYGVSSYNEQFF. CDR3 sequence (DNA): TGTGCCAGCAGCCACTATGGGGTTAGCTCCTACAATGAGCAGTTCTTC.

In its sample, this clonotype was seen many times. As DNA, the CDR3 is TGTGCCAGCAGCGTTGGGGGGAGCACAGATACGCAGTATTTT. Translating it yields CASSVGGSTDTQYF. The chain is built from TRBV9 and TRBJ2-3; the D gene is possibly TRBD2 (6 bases). This CDR3 spans 14 amino acids. Germline V gene data show CDR1 as SGDLS and CDR2 as YYNGEE. V was shortened by 2 bases and J by 0 bases, with 7 bases between the two germline ends.

There are many counts of this clonotype. The rearrangement links TRBV20-1 to TRBJ1-4, with TRBD1 identical over 8 bases. The V and J ends lost 3 bases and 8 bases, in that order; junction bases with no gene match: 5. The germline CDR1 and CDR2 sequences are DFQATT and SNEGSKA (reference sequence). The CDR3 covers 13 residues. CDR3 DNA sequence: TGCAGTGCTAGCAGGGGGCGAAGGGAAAAACTGTTTTTT. Its protein product is CSASRGRREKLFF.

A note on this clonotype: This may arise from a read error, as a much more abundant clone is one base away. V and J are TRBV5-1 and TRBJ2-7, with TRBD1 matching 7 bases. CDR3 length equals 14 residues. The trim removed 6 bases at V and 3 bases at J, leaving 9 bases unmatched. CDR1 SGHRS and CDR2 YFSETQ come from the germline V gene. The CDR3, as DNA: TGCGCCAGCACCCCCGACAGGGTTGGCTACGAGCAGTACTTC. As protein: CASTPDRVGYEQYF. The variable domain in full, with the rest retrieved from reference TRBV5-1 and TRBJ2-7, is KAGVTQTPRYLIKTRGQQVTLSCSPISGHRSVSWYQQTPGQGLQFLFEYFSETQRNKGNFPGRFSGRQFSNSRSEMNVSTLELGDSALYLCASTPDRVGYEQYFGPGTRLTVT.

The V gene is TRBV11-2, the J gene TRBJ2-2, with a weak D call TRBD1 (5 bases). Germline V gene lookup returns CDR1 SGHAT and CDR2 FQNNGV. V shed 4 bases and J shed 6 bases, with 12 bases lying between them. The CDR3 has 14 amino acids. The CDR3 here is CASSSRVGPGELFF. The CDR3 bases are TGTGCCAGCAGCTCCAGGGTGGGGCCCGGGGAGCTGTTTTTT.

There are many counts of this clonotype. The J gene is TRBJ2-1, the V gene TRBV20-1; 8 bases match TRBD2. Germline V CDR1 and CDR2: DFQATT, SNEGSKA (reference sequence). The V gene end was trimmed by 3 bases and the J gene end by 2 bases; junction bases not matched to a gene: 0. The CDR3 totals 13 residues. Here the CDR3 DNA reads TGCAGTGCTAGCGGGAGGGCCTACAATGAGCAGTTCTTC. It is translated as CSASGRAYNEQFF.

This clonotype was seen once. Given a much more abundant clone one base away, this may be a read error. The conserved phenylalanine or tryptophan normally closing the CDR3 is absent here, so this likely arose from a read error. The chain couples TRBV5-1 to TRBJ2-5; the D gene is possibly TRBD2 (6 bases). CDR3 length: 13 residues. Trimming removed 1 base at V and 3 bases at J, with 7 bases between. Germline V gene sequence: CDR1 SGHRS, CDR2 YFSETQ. The CDR3 loop reads CASSLRREETQYI. CDR3 nucleotide sequence: TGCGCCAGCAGCTTGAGGAGGGAAGAGACCCAGTACATC.

This clonotype was seen repeatedly, ten times or more. J is TRBJ2-1 and V is TRBV28; weak D call: TRBD2 (6 bases). CDR3 length: 19 residues. The V gene's germline CDR1 is MDHEN and CDR2 SYDVKM. Between the trimmed V and J ends, which lost 2 bases and 1 base, there was a span of 21 bases. In DNA form, the CDR3 reads TGTGCCAGCAGTTTAGCCCGCTCGACCGGGACTTTATCCTACAATGAGCAGTTCTTC. Encoded protein: CASSLARSTGTLSYNEQFF. The full variable domain, rest sourced from reference TRBV28 and TRBJ2-1, is DVKVTQSSRYLVKRTGEKVFLECVQDMDHENMFWYRQDPGLGLRLIYFSYDVKMKEKGDIPEGYSVSREKKERFSLILESASTNQTSMYLCASSLARSTGTLSYNEQFFGPGTRLTVL.